This T cell receptor beta chain was documented in a study of T cell repertoires in cytomegalovirus infection (dated by TCRdb to about 2019). Study-level background: The HLA type of each donor mattered for the analysis, because public TCR beta signatures pointed to carriage of CMV infection along with the matching HLA type. What the authors observed across the whole study: In both this cohort and an independent cohort of over 350 donors, the cumulative frequency of public TCR beta family members distinguished carriers of CMV infection plus the relevant HLA type. The ex vivo response was dominated by HLA-C-restricted CMV-specific TCR beta clonotypes, which also provided the single most frequent clonotype in two of eight donors.

A remark on this clonotype: Its antigen remains undetermined. No base quality values were provided; no much bigger clone lies one nucleotide off.

The CDR3 sequence holds 15 residues, the cysteine and phenylalanine included. CDR3 DNA only is kept here, 45 bases in frame from base 1. V loses 1 base, J loses 7 bases, and the germline ends lie 17 bases apart. Reading the germline V gene gives CDR1 SGHTA and CDR2 FQGNSA. Sequencing was performed on an Illumina HiSeq 1500. TCRdb handled the public reads itself, with Q25 trimming in fastp and clone calling in MiXCR, and kept productive beta chains. CDR3 protein duplicates are merged, each entry listing the most common genes and DNA. This sample has 680,000 or so distinct CDR3 sequences in its table, and under 40% of those were observed once. More than 2.5% of the sample belongs to the ten largest clones.

The sequencing input was PBMCs. The clonotype was recovered from a human donor in good health (CMV status not recorded). Some clones in this sample may be carry-over from other donors' samples. The sequence is built from TRBV7-2 and TRBJ2-7; a weak D assignment points to TRBD1 (5 bases agree). Here the CDR3 is given as CASSLGLGPLGEQYF. The nucleotide sequence is given as TGTGCCAGCAGCTTAGGTTTGGGGCCCTTGGGAGAGCAGTACTTC.